The clone carrying this T cell receptor beta chain was counted a single time. The antigen is undetermined. Though probably carrying unrecorded immune exposures, donors were nominally healthy at sampling. In germline, CDR1 is KGHSH, CDR2 LQKENI. The CDR3 covers 14 residues. The germline V and J ends were trimmed by 4 bases and 5 bases, with 12 bases remaining between them. This specimen belongs to a study of cytomegalovirus exposure and HLA in healthy donors. Primers for the PCR totalled 60 Vbeta and 13 Jbeta. The repertoire was sequenced with immunoSEQ multiplex PCR; TCRdb's copy has only in-frame clones and lacks some. The table lists 150,000 or so clones, 82% of them singletons. Overall study results and limits: The study designated fewer than 200 TCR beta chains cytomegalovirus-associated. HLA allele associations emerged for about 18,000 TCR beta sequences in a later analysis, at 0.05 false discovery rate.

This sequence joins TRBV18 and TRBJ1-5, with unresolved D. The specimen was PBMCs. The TCR originated in a male donor in good health and CMV-seronegative. In DNA, the CDR3 is TGTGCCAGCTCACTTTTAGCGGTGGATCAGCCCCAGCATTTT. This gives the protein CASSLLAVDQPQHF. The whole variable domain, remainder taken from reference TRBV18 and TRBJ1-5, is NAGVMQNPRHLVRRRGQEARLRCSPMKGHSHVYWYRQLPEEGLKFMVYLQKENIIDESGMPKERFSAEFPKEGPSILRIQQVVRGDSAAYFCASSLLAVDQPQHFGDGTRLSIL.